What follows are 16 T cell receptor beta chains derived from one specimen sequenced in a study of cytomegalovirus exposure and HLA in healthy donors. Both 60 Vbeta primers and 13 Jbeta primers went into the PCR. Assay: immunoSEQ multiplex PCR; the TCRdb copy retains only in-frame clones and omits some. Of around 80,000 clones in the sample, 78% are singletons; the top ten hold 5.5% to 6%. Sequenced sample: PBMCs. These receptors all stem from a man younger than 30 in good health and CMV-seropositive.

The rearrangement joins TRBV11-3 to TRBJ1-1; D possibly corresponds to TRBD1 (5 bases). V dropped 5 bases and J dropped 1 base, with 17 bases sitting between them. The CDR3 sequence is 16 residues long. CDR1 SGHNT and CDR2 YENEEA come from the germline V gene. The CDR3 sequence is CASSLTSDSPNTEAFF. The CDR3 nucleotides read TGTGCCAGCAGCCTAACTTCCGACAGCCCGAACACTGAAGCTTTCTTT.

This clone showed up just a few times. The chain has TRBV6-1 and TRBJ1-5; TRBD1 matches at 7 bases. The CDR3 is 15 residues long. Per the germline V gene, CDR1 is MNHNS and CDR2 is SASEGT. Trimming removed 5 bases from V and 3 bases from J; junction bases left unmatched: 7. CDR3 sequence (DNA): TGTGCCAGCAGTTCTTGGACAGGCCTCAATCAGCCCCAGCATTTT. This sequence encodes CASSSWTGLNQPQHF.

The chain joins TRBV5-4 to TRBJ2-3; maybe TRBD2 (6 bases). Germline CDR1 reads SGHNT; CDR2 reads YYREEE (reference sequence). This CDR3 region has 15 residues. Deletions cut 0 bases from V and 2 bases from J, with 10 bases between. The CDR3 DNA reads as TGTGCCAGCAGCTTGGCCGGGAGAAACACAGATACGCAGTATTTT. It codes for CASSLAGRNTDTQYF.

This clone has only a few counts. This chain joins TRBV5-1 and TRBJ1-1; 8 nucleotides agree with TRBD1. V shed 0 bases and J 6 bases; nucleotides not matched to a gene: 4. This CDR3 region has 14 residues. The germline gives CDR1 SGHRS, CDR2 YFSETQ. CDR3 nucleotides: TGCGCCAGCAGCTTGGGACAGGGGTTAGCTGAAGCTTTCTTT. Translated: CASSLGQGLAEAFF.

The chain combines TRBV5-4 with TRBJ2-5, with D tentatively TRBD1 (6 bases). CDR1 is SGHNT, CDR2 YYREEE, per germline (reference sequence). V dropped 1 base and J dropped 5 bases, with 9 bases sitting between them. The CDR3 spans 13 residues. CDR3 nucleotides: TGTGCCAGCAGCTTGACAGGGTGGGAGACCCAGTACTTC. This gives the protein CASSLTGWETQYF.

The rearrangement uses TRBV6-5 and TRBJ2-2; TRBD1 agrees at 10 bases. Germline V lookup: CDR1 MNHEY, CDR2 SVGAGI. Trimming cost V 2 bases and J 6 bases; bases outside gene matches: 3. The CDR3 runs 15 residues. This CDR3 reads CASSYGTGVPGELFF. In nucleotides, the CDR3 is TGTGCCAGCAGTTACGGGACAGGGGTACCCGGGGAGCTGTTTTTT.

V gene TRBV4-1 combines with J gene TRBJ1-3; weak D call: TRBD1 (5 bases). The CDR3 is 18 amino acids. Trimming took 1 base from V and 0 from J, leaving 16 bases between them. Germline-derived CDR1 and CDR2 are MGHRA and YSYEKL. CDR3: CASSQVRGGVVSGNTIYF. The CDR3 bases are TGCGCCAGCAGCCAAGTCCGGGGAGGGGTCGTCTCTGGAAACACCATATATTTT.

This clone was counted a single time. The chain links TRBV4-1 to TRBJ2-5; no definite D call. Deletions cut 6 bases from V and 2 bases from J, with 16 bases between. CDR1 and CDR2 (germline): MGHRA, YSYEKL. This CDR3 comprises 15 residues. This CDR3 reads CASRDRATGQETQYF. DNA for the CDR3: TGCGCCAGCAGGGATCGCGCGACTGGACAAGAGACCCAGTACTTC.

V and J are TRBV10-3 and TRBJ2-7; 8 bases align to TRBD1. This CDR3 is 16 amino acids long. The V gene end was trimmed by 6 bases and the J gene end by 3 bases; junction bases not matched to a gene: 13. CDR1 is ENHRY and CDR2 is SYGVKD in the germline V gene. The CDR3 reads CAIRSFSGGAFYEQYF. The CDR3, as DNA: TGTGCCATCAGAAGCTTCTCAGGGGGCGCTTTCTACGAGCAGTACTTC.

The chain carries TRBV4-1 and TRBJ2-7; 10 bases line up with TRBD1. Germline CDR1 and CDR2: MGHRA and YSYEKL. V trimming: 1 base; J trimming: 4 bases; junction bases outside the gene matches: 7. There are 16 residues in the CDR3. The CDR3 here is CASSQGGGQGIYEQYF. CDR3 DNA: TGCGCCAGCAGCCAAGGGGGGGGACAGGGGATTTACGAGCAGTACTTC.

This clone was detected a few times. The chain joins TRBV6-5 to TRBJ1-3; D may be TRBD1 (5 bases). Trimming stripped 3 bases from V and 0 bases from J, with 12 bases between. The germline V gene encodes CDR1 MNHEY and CDR2 SVGAGI. CDR3 length: 16 residues. CDR3 loop: CASSYTRGISGNTIYF. CDR3 DNA: TGTGCCAGCAGTTATACTCGGGGGATCTCTGGAAACACCATATATTTT.

This chain uses TRBV28 with TRBJ2-5; D might be TRBD2 (5 bases). This CDR3 is built from 14 residues. Deletions cut 8 bases from V and 4 bases from J, with 17 bases between. The germline gives CDR1 MDHEN, CDR2 SYDVKM. The CDR3 nucleotides read TGTGCCAGCTCAACCCCGGCTAGCCCAGAGACCCAGTACTTC. Translating it yields CASSTPASPETQYF. Full variable domain (missing parts from reference TRBV28 and TRBJ2-5): DVKVTQSSRYLVKRTGEKVFLECVQDMDHENMFWYRQDPGLGLRLIYFSYDVKMKEKGDIPEGYSVSREKKERFSLILESASTNQTSMYLCASSTPASPETQYFGPGTRLLVL.

The chain joins TRBV4-1 to TRBJ1-2; D is undetermined. The CDR3 contains 13 residues. Trimming took off 4 bases at V and 8 bases at J, with 14 bases between the two ends. The germline gives CDR1 MGHRA, CDR2 YSYEKL. The CDR3 loop reads CASSPIGGKGYTF. The CDR3 DNA reads TGCGCCAGCAGCCCGATAGGCGGGAAAGGCTACACCTTC.

In its sample, this clone was seen once. V gene TRBV19 combines with J gene TRBJ1-1; a possible D gene is TRBD1 (6 bases). The V end was cut by 2 bases, the J end by 6 bases, with 7 bases between. The CDR3 extends over 12 amino acids. Germline CDR1 is LNHDA and CDR2 is SQIVND (reference sequence). The CDR3 protein is CASSISGAEAFF. For the CDR3, the DNA is TGTGCCAGTAGTATATCAGGGGCTGAAGCTTTCTTT. Drawing the rest from reference TRBV19 and TRBJ1-1, the complete variable domain is DGGITQSPKYLFRKEGQNVTLSCEQNLNHDAMYWYRQDPGQGLRLIYYSQIVNDFQKGDIAEGYSVSREKKESFPLTVTSAQKNPTAFYLCASSISGAEAFFGQGTRLTVV.

The sample holds one count of this clone. V is TRBV12-2 and J is TRBJ2-1; the table's D call, TRBD2, has no DNA check behind it. TRBV12-2 is a pseudogene. There are 20 residues in the CDR3. CDR3 DNA sequence: TGTGCAAGTCGTTCCCCAACCACTAGCGGGATACTCTCTAACTACAATGAGCAGTTCTTC. This codes for CASRSPTTSGILSNYNEQFF.

A single count supports this clone. V usage is TRBV13 and J usage is TRBJ2-7; 14 nucleotides align to TRBD2. V shed 6 bases and J 2 bases; nucleotides not matched to a gene: 9. CDR1 and CDR2 from the germline V gene are PRHDT and FYEKMQ (reference sequence). CDR3 size: 17 residues. CDR3 sequence: CASSHGTSGGLTYEQYF. For the CDR3, the DNA is TGTGCCAGCAGTCACGGGACTAGCGGGGGCCTTACCTACGAGCAGTACTTC.